The 19 T cell receptor beta chains in this list originate from one sample, sequenced in a study of blood T cell repertoires in COVID-19. Repertoires were generated with immunoSEQ multiplex PCR, while TCRdb's copy carries only in-frame clones and drops some. The sample has about 200,000 clones, 82% seen once. Sample: peripheral blood. These receptors all stem from a human donor with acute or convalescent COVID-19. The donor label of this sample is uncertain.

V gene TRBV11-2 combines with J gene TRBJ2-7; D might be TRBD1 (6 bases). Looked up from germline, CDR1 is SGHAT and CDR2 is FQNNGV. This CDR3 is built from 15 residues. Trimming removed 1 base at V and 2 bases at J, with 12 bases between. CDR3 sequence reads: CASSLGGQWPYEQYF. The CDR3 nucleotides read TGTGCCAGCAGCTTAGGGGGGCAGTGGCCCTACGAGCAGTACTTC.

The chain combines TRBV5-4 with TRBJ2-3; possibly TRBD2 for D (5 bases). The CDR3 contains 13 residues. V was clipped by 0 bases and J by 4 bases, with 6 bases between them. Germline loops: CDR1 SGHNT, CDR2 YYREEE (reference sequence). As DNA, the CDR3 is TGTGCCAGCAGCTTGGCCGGGGCAGATACGCAGTATTTT. It encodes CASSLAGADTQYF.

The chain joins TRBV19 to TRBJ1-5; the D is unclear. The V gene lost 4 bases and the J gene lost 6 bases, with 13 bases spanning the gap. Germline CDR1 LNHDA, CDR2 SQIVND (reference sequence). CDR3 size: 14 residues. The CDR3 bases are TGTGCCAGTAGTAGCCCCGGGGAACGTCAGCCCCAGCATTTT. Its translation is CASSSPGERQPQHF.

This sequence joins TRBV2 and TRBJ1-6, with TRBD1 matching over 7 bases. Germline V CDR1 and CDR2: SNHLY, FYNNEI. The V segment lost 4 bases and the J segment 9 bases; nucleotides outside the gene matches: 3. The CDR3 is 13 residues long. DNA of the CDR3: TGTGCCAGCAGTGTGGCAGGGGGTTCACCCCTCCACTTT. It encodes CASSVAGGSPLHF.

This clone was observed once. The chain carries TRBV6-1 and TRBJ2-7; D is unresolved. Germline lookup yields CDR1 MNHNS and CDR2 SASEGT. V was pared by 0 bases and J by 4 bases, with 10 bases between. The CDR3 is made up of 14 amino acids. The CDR3 reads CASSEAAVSYEQYF. The CDR3 coding sequence is TGTGCCAGCAGTGAAGCGGCCGTTTCTTACGAGCAGTACTTC.

This chain connects TRBV7-8 to TRBJ2-7; 8 bases agree with TRBD1. The V gene's germline CDR1 is SGHVS and CDR2 FQNEAQ. The CDR3 has 15 residues. Trimming took 5 bases from V and 0 from J; bases not matched to a gene: 6. The CDR3 region is CASSQWTGSSYEQYF. The CDR3 nucleotides read TGTGCCAGCAGCCAATGGACAGGGAGCTCCTACGAGCAGTACTTC. Drawing the rest from reference TRBV7-8 and TRBJ2-7, the complete variable domain is GAGVSQSPRYKVAKRGQDVALRCDPISGHVSLFWYQQALGQGPEFLTYFQNEAQLDKSGLPSDRFFAERPEGSVSTLKIQRTQQEDSAVYLCASSQWTGSSYEQYFGPGTRLTVT.

The CDR3 is CASSLIAGGTRETQYF. The CDR3 DNA reads TGTGCCAGCAGCCTCATAGCGGGAGGGACCCGGGAGACCCAGTACTTC. The chain couples TRBV28 to TRBJ2-5; TRBD2 agrees at 11 bases. V dropped 6 bases and J dropped 5; count of bases not matched to a gene: 11. There are 16 residues in the CDR3. Germline loops: CDR1 MDHEN, CDR2 SYDVKM.

The rearrangement joins TRBV5-4 to TRBJ2-2; the match to TRBD2 covers 11 bases. The germline V gene has CDR1 SGHNT and CDR2 YYREEE (reference sequence). J gave up 6 bases and V 4 bases, and 8 bases lay outside the gene matches. The CDR3 extends over 16 amino acids. This CDR3 reads CASSAGTSGSAGELFF. In DNA form, the CDR3 reads TGTGCCAGCAGCGCTGGGACTAGCGGATCGGCCGGGGAGCTGTTTTTT.

The rearrangement joins TRBV11-1 to TRBJ1-3; 7 bases are a match to TRBD1. The trim removed 8 bases at V and 0 bases at J, leaving 10 bases unmatched. Germline V gene lookup returns CDR1 SGHAT and CDR2 FQDESV (reference sequence). The length of the CDR3 is 16 residues. This chain's CDR3 is CASGIGGTASGNTIYF. The CDR3 DNA sequence: TGTGCCAGCGGAATCGGCGGGACAGCCTCTGGAAACACCATATATTTT. The whole variable domain, filled in from reference TRBV11-1 and TRBJ1-3, reads EAEVAQSPRYKITEKSQAVAFWCDPISGHATLYWYRQILGQGPELLVQFQDESVVDDSQLPKDRFSAERLKGVDSTLKIQPAELGDSAMYLCASGIGGTASGNTIYFGEGSWLTVV.

J is TRBJ2-2 and V is TRBV9, with TRBD1 matching over 9 bases. V lost 3 bases, J lost 1 base, and 4 bases stayed unmatched. The germline CDR1 and CDR2 sequences are SGDLS and YYNGEE. There are 16 residues in the CDR3. DNA of the CDR3: TGTGCCAGCAGCGCCGGACAGGGGAAGAACACCGGGGAGCTGTTTTTT. It codes for CASSAGQGKNTGELFF.

The V call is TRBV7-6, the J call TRBJ2-5; 10 positions match TRBD2. The CDR3 has 15 amino acids. Germline loops: CDR1 SGHVS, CDR2 FNYEAQ. Trimming removed 0 bases from V and 3 bases from J; junction bases left unmatched: 1. CDR3 in DNA: TGTGCCAGCAGCTTAGCCGGACTAGCGGAAGAGACCCAGTACTTC. Translating it yields CASSLAGLAEETQYF.

The V and J genes are TRBV7-2 and TRBJ1-3; TRBD1 is a possible D gene (5 bases). This CDR3 contains 18 residues. V dropped 1 base and J dropped 1 base, with 17 bases sitting between them. Germline values: CDR1 SGHTA, CDR2 FQGNSA. In nucleotides, the CDR3 is TGTGCCAGCAGCTTAGAGTGGGGCCTTTTGGGATCTGGAAACACCATATATTTT. This sequence encodes CASSLEWGLLGSGNTIYF.

The chain couples TRBV6-5 to TRBJ1-2; D is possibly TRBD1 (5 bases). CDR1 and CDR2 from the germline V gene are MNHEY and SVGAGI. CDR3 length equals 15 residues. Between the trimmed V and J ends, which lost 7 bases and 8 bases, there was a span of 23 bases. Here the CDR3 reads CASNSPYKGREGYTF. In nucleotides, the CDR3 is TGTGCCAGCAACTCCCCCTATAAGGGGAGGGAGGGCTACACCTTC.

The rearrangement joins TRBV14 to TRBJ2-2, with 7 bases matching TRBD1. Per the germline V gene, CDR1 is SGHDN and CDR2 is FVKESK. J lost 4 bases, V lost 4 bases, and 9 bases had no gene match. This CDR3 comprises 16 residues. Here the CDR3 reads CASSLTGQTVTGELFF. The CDR3 DNA is TGTGCCAGCAGCCTAACGGGACAGACCGTCACCGGGGAGCTGTTTTTT.

The J gene is TRBJ1-2, the V gene TRBV14, with TRBD1 matching over 8 bases. This CDR3 has 12 residues. Unmatched junction bases numbered 2, after V lost 4 bases and J lost 7 bases. The germline CDR1 and CDR2 sequences are SGHDN and FVKESK. The DNA of the CDR3 is TGTGCCAGCAGCCCTCAGGGGGCTGGCTACACCTTC. Its translation is CASSPQGAGYTF.

This clone was counted only a few times. The chain has TRBV21-1 and TRBJ2-2; the D call of TRBD1 is as the table states it, not checked on the DNA. TRBV21-1 is designated a pseudogene. The CDR3 is 17 amino acids. The CDR3 sequence is CATTSRGRPKDTGELFF. The CDR3 DNA follows: TGTGCCACCACCTCCAGGGGGAGGCCGAAGGACACCGGGGAGCTGTTTTTT.

The genes are TRBV6-2 or TRBV6-3 and TRBJ2-2; the D gene is possibly TRBD2 (6 bases). The CDR3 length is 14 residues. Germline CDR1 and CDR2: MNHEY and SVGEGT. Trimming pared 4 bases from V and 7 bases from J, leaving 13 bases between. The CDR3 reads CASSWRREGGELFF. In DNA form, the CDR3 reads TGTGCCAGCAGTTGGAGGAGGGAAGGCGGGGAGCTGTTTTTT.

The V gene is TRBV4-2, the J gene TRBJ1-2, with no clear D. Germline CDR1 is LGHNA and CDR2 is YNFKEQ. The CDR3 extends over 13 amino acids. The V gene lost 0 bases and the J gene lost 8 bases, with 10 bases spanning the gap. The CDR3 reads CASSQEMGMGYTF. CDR3 in DNA: TGTGCCAGCAGCCAAGAAATGGGCATGGGCTACACCTTC.

V is TRBV30 and J is TRBJ1-1, with D unclear. The germline V gene encodes CDR1 GTSNPN and CDR2 SVGIG (reference sequence). The CDR3 loop spans 12 amino acids. Trimming cost V 3 bases and J 1 base, with 6 bases left between them. For the CDR3, the DNA is TGTGCCTGGAGCCGGGAGAACACTGAAGCTTTCTTT. This translates into CAWSRENTEAFF. The variable domain in full, completed from reference TRBV30 and TRBJ1-1, reads SQTIHQWPATLVQPVGSPLSLECTVEGTSNPNLYWYRQAAGRGLQLLFYSVGIGQISSEVPQNLSASRPQDRQFILSSKKLLLSDSGFYLCAWSRENTEAFFGQGTRLTVV.